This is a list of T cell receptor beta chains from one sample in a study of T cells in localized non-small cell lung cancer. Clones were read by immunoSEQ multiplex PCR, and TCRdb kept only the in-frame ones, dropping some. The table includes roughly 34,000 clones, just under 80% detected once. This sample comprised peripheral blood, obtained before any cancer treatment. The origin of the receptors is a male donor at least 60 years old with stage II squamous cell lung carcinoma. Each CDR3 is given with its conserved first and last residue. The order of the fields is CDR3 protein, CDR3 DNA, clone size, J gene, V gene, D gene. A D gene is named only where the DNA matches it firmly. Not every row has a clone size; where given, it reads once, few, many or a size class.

CATSDSGELFF | TGTGCCACCTCAGATAGCGGGGAGCTGTTTTTT | . | TRBJ2-2 | TRBV10-3 | .
CASSRTQATEAFF | TGTGCCAGCAGTCGGACACAAGCCACTGAAGCTTTCTTT | . | TRBJ1-1 | TRBV6-1 | .
CASSTTGMSEQFF | TGTGCCAGCAGCACGACAGGGATGAGTGAGCAGTTCTTC | . | TRBJ2-1 | TRBV5-6 | TRBD1
CASSEGLAGIYEQYF | TGTGCCAGCAGCGAGGGACTAGCGGGAATCTACGAGCAGTACTTC | . | TRBJ2-7 | TRBV6-5 | TRBD2
CASSPGQFSYEQYF | TGTGCCAGCTCACCCGGACAGTTCTCCTACGAGCAGTACTTC | few | TRBJ2-7 | TRBV18 | .
CASSPPQGGYTF | TGTGCCAGCAGCCCGCCCCAGGGGGGCTACACCTTC | . | TRBJ1-2 | TRBV7-9 | .
CASQKGASSETQYF | TGTGCCAGCCAGAAGGGTGCTAGCTCAGAGACGCAGTATTTT | few | TRBJ2-3 | TRBV9 | .
CASSPRVGVGQETQYF | TGTGCCAGCAGTCCGAGGGTTGGGGTCGGGCAAGAGACCCAGTACTTC | . | TRBJ2-5 | TRBV27 | .
CASSLVPEYNEQFF | TGTGCCAGCAGCTTGGTTCCCGAGTACAATGAGCAGTTCTTC | . | TRBJ2-1 | TRBV5-5 | .
CAISEFNSGHGYTF | TGTGCCATCAGTGAGTTCAACTCAGGCCATGGCTACACCTTC | . | TRBJ1-2 | TRBV10-3 | .
CASSVRSDETQYF | TGTGCCAGCAGCGTTAGATCGGATGAGACCCAGTACTTC | . | TRBJ2-5 | TRBV9 | .
CASSPVGQAVQYF | TGTGCCAGCAGCCCCGTAGGGCAGGCCGTCCAGTACTTC | once | TRBJ2-4 | TRBV9 | .
CASSYRSGRISPLHF | TGTGCCAGCAGTTATAGGTCAGGGCGAATTTCACCCCTCCACTTT | . | TRBJ1-6 | TRBV6-5 | .
CAISPGTGVEKLFF | TGTGCCATCAGTCCCGGGACAGGGGTTGAAAAACTGTTTTTT | . | TRBJ1-4 | TRBV10-3 | TRBD1
CSENSGQETQYF | TGCAGCGAAAATAGCGGGCAAGAGACCCAGTACTTC | once | TRBJ2-5 | TRBV29-1 | TRBD2
CASSLDRAYEQYF | TGCGCCAGCAGCTTGGACAGGGCCTACGAGCAGTACTTC | . | TRBJ2-7 | TRBV5-1 | .
CASSPTGEGETQYF | TGTGCCAGCAGCCCGACAGGGGAGGGAGAGACCCAGTACTTC | . | TRBJ2-5 | TRBV28 | .
CASKQTVFAYEQYF | TGTGCCAGCAAACAGACAGTCTTCGCCTACGAGCAGTACTTC | once | TRBJ2-7 | TRBV6-6 | .
CASSATGAGSYEQYF | TGTGCCAGCAGCGCCACAGGGGCTGGATCCTACGAGCAGTACTTC | . | TRBJ2-7 | TRBV7-3 | TRBD1
CAISESRNRGGNEQFF | TGTGCCATCAGTGAATCCCGGAACAGGGGGGGCAATGAGCAGTTCTTC | . | TRBJ2-1 | TRBV10-3 | .
CASSQAVSNGYTF | TGTGCCAGCAGCCAAGCCGTATCTAATGGCTACACCTTC | . | TRBJ1-2 | TRBV11-2 | .
CASSGGPGDEQFF | TGTGCCAGCAGCGGAGGCCCTGGAGACGAGCAGTTCTTC | . | TRBJ2-1 | TRBV9 | .
CASAQGRLTDTQYF | TGTGCCAGCGCACAGGGGCGTCTCACAGATACGCAGTATTTT | . | TRBJ2-3 | TRBV2 | TRBD1
CAWRPDNYGYTF | TGTGCCTGGAGACCAGATAACTATGGCTACACCTTC | . | TRBJ1-2 | TRBV30 | .
CASRRGYTF | TGTGCCAGCCGGAGGGGCTACACCTTC | few | TRBJ1-2 | TRBV5-3 | .
CASSPQGVQPQHF | TGTGCCAGCAGCCCGCAGGGGGTTCAGCCCCAGCATTTT | . | TRBJ1-5 | TRBV7-2 | TRBD1
CASSIRGALEAFF | TGTGCCAGTAGTATAAGAGGGGCTCTCGAAGCTTTCTTT | . | TRBJ1-1 | TRBV19 | .
CASSRYTFGAQPQHF | TGTGCCAGCAGCCGCTACACCTTTGGGGCGCAGCCCCAGCATTTT | . | TRBJ1-5 | TRBV5-6 | .
CATSRGQDYEQYF | TGTGCCACCAGCAGGGGACAGGACTACGAGCAGTACTTC | . | TRBJ2-7 | TRBV15 | TRBD1
CASSELGESDGYTF | TGTGCCAGCAGTGAATTAGGGGAGAGTGATGGCTACACCTTC | once | TRBJ1-2 | TRBV6-1 | .
CATSRETGGPYEQYF | TGTGCCACCAGCAGAGAAACAGGGGGACCCTACGAGCAGTACTTC | . | TRBJ2-7 | TRBV15 | TRBD1
CASRATGQSNQPQHF | TGTGCCAGCAGGGCGACAGGGCAGAGCAATCAGCCCCAGCATTTT | . | TRBJ1-5 | TRBV6-1 | TRBD1
CASSLDGSSYEQYF | TGTGCCAGCAGTTTAGACGGAAGCTCCTACGAGCAGTACTTC | . | TRBJ2-7 | TRBV28 | .
CASSLQPSANTGELFF | TGTGCCAGCAGCTTACAGCCTAGCGCGAACACCGGGGAGCTGTTTTTT | . | TRBJ2-2 | TRBV7-3 | .
CASSELGLRPAQETQYF | TGTGCCAGCAGTGAATTAGGCCTAAGGCCCGCCCAAGAGACCCAGTACTTC | . | TRBJ2-5 | TRBV2 | .
CASSSTGFTDTQYF | TGTGCCAGCAGCTCGACAGGGTTCACAGATACGCAGTATTTT | . | TRBJ2-3 | TRBV9 | TRBD1
CASSPGTSAGSEQFF | TGTGCCAGCAGCCCCGGGACTAGCGCTGGGAGCGAGCAGTTCTTC | . | TRBJ2-1 | TRBV6-1 | TRBD2
CASSPSRGGAVGYTF | TGCGCCAGCAGCCCCTCGCGGGGGGGAGCAGTCGGCTACACCTTC | . | TRBJ1-2 | TRBV5-1 | .
CASSDTTGKGWGYTF | TGTGCCAGCAGTGATACGACAGGCAAAGGCTGGGGCTACACCTTC | . | TRBJ1-2 | TRBV2 | .
CASSYSALNTEAFF | TGTGCCAGCAGTTACTCTGCCTTGAACACTGAAGCTTTCTTT | . | TRBJ1-1 | TRBV6-5 | .
CASSLFLTSSEKQYF | TGCGCCAGCAGCTTGTTCCTGACTAGCTCGGAGAAGCAGTACTTC | . | TRBJ2-7 | TRBV5-1 | TRBD2
CASSPGQGGNTEAFF | TGCGCCAGCAGCCCCGGACAGGGAGGGAACACTGAAGCTTTCTTT | few | TRBJ1-1 | TRBV5-1 | TRBD1
CASSTNSGSGNEQYF | TGTGCCAGTAGCACGAATAGCGGGAGTGGCAACGAGCAGTACTTC | . | TRBJ2-7 | TRBV19 | TRBD2